The 19 T cell receptor beta chains below all came from one sample that was sequenced in a study of cytomegalovirus exposure and HLA in healthy donors. PCR amplification relied on 60 Vbeta primers (plus 13 Jbeta primers). TCRdb's table, derived via immunoSEQ multiplex PCR, lists solely in-frame clones and lacks some. The table shows 150,000 to 200,000 clones, with approximately 82% occurring only once. Input material: PBMCs. Every receptor here comes from a man in his forties or fifties in good health and CMV-seropositive.

This rearrangement joins TRBV7-8 to TRBJ1-5; no clear D gene. Looked up from germline, CDR1 is SGHVS and CDR2 is FQNEAQ. V was cut by 3 bases and J by 3 bases, with 9 bases left in between. The CDR3 is 14 residues long. This CDR3 reads CASSFPGLNQPQHF. Here the CDR3 DNA reads TGTGCCAGCAGCTTCCCAGGTCTCAATCAGCCCCAGCATTTT.

This clone has only one observation. CDR3 sequence (DNA): TGTGCCTGGAGTCTGACAGGGGAGGGTTACGAGCAGTACTTC. Protein product: CAWSLTGEGYEQYF. The chain joins TRBV30 to TRBJ2-7; D is perhaps TRBD1 (8 bases). CDR3 length: 14 amino acids. Germline assignment: CDR1 GTSNPN and CDR2 SVGIG (reference sequence). V was shortened by 2 bases and J by 4 bases, with 15 bases between the two germline ends.

The J gene is TRBJ2-2, the V gene TRBV9, with 8 bases lining up with TRBD2. Germline V gene sequence: CDR1 SGDLS, CDR2 YYNGEE. V was clipped by 4 bases and J by 6 bases; unmatched bases: 14. CDR3 size: 17 residues. CDR3 nucleotides: TGTGCCAGCAGCCCCCGGGGGGGCGGGAGGATCGCCGGGGAGCTGTTTTTT. It translates to CASSPRGGGRIAGELFF. The full variable domain, its missing parts supplied by reference TRBV9 and TRBJ2-2, is DSGVTQTPKHLITATGQRVTLRCSPRSGDLSVYWYQQSLDQGLQFLIQYYNGEERAKGNILERFSAQQFPDLHSELNLSSLELGDSALYFCASSPRGGGRIAGELFFGEGSRLTVL.

The chain is built from TRBV11-1 and TRBJ2-2; D perhaps matches TRBD2 (5 bases). Looked up from germline, CDR1 is SGHAT and CDR2 is FQDESV (reference sequence). Trimming shortened V by 5 bases and J by 6 bases, and 10 bases separated the two germline ends. The CDR3 loop spans 13 amino acids. The CDR3 coding sequence is TGTGCCAGCAGCAAACCTAGCTCCGGGGAGCTGTTTTTT. This gives the protein CASSKPSSGELFF.

The chain links TRBV27 to TRBJ1-4, with D perhaps matching TRBD1 (5 bases). The V gene's germline CDR1 is MNHEY and CDR2 SMNVEV (reference sequence). CDR3 size: 14 residues. Trimming cost V 4 bases and J 5 bases, with 11 bases left between them. The CDR3 is CASSSPRGNEKLFF. The CDR3 bases are TGTGCCAGCAGTTCCCCCCGGGGGAATGAAAAACTGTTTTTT.

DNA for the CDR3: TGTGCCAGCAGTCCAGGGGGCCGGACTGAAGCTTTCTTT. Translated: CASSPGGRTEAFF. The chain has TRBV6-5 and TRBJ1-1; 8 positions agree with TRBD1. This CDR3 has 13 amino acids. Germline lookup yields CDR1 MNHEY and CDR2 SVGAGI. J gave up 5 bases and V 5 bases, and 4 bases lay outside the gene matches.

The chain recombines TRBV18 with TRBJ2-2, with TRBD1 matching over 8 bases. J gave up 4 bases and V 3 bases, and 7 bases lay outside the gene matches. The germline V gene has CDR1 KGHSH and CDR2 LQKENI. The CDR3 runs 16 residues. The CDR3 coding sequence is TGTGCCAGCTCACCCCTTACGACAGGGGTCACCGGGGAGCTGTTTTTT. It yields the protein CASSPLTTGVTGELFF.

CDR3 in DNA: TGTGCCAGCAGGTTATCCCAGGGTTCATATGGCTACACCTTC. This sequence encodes CASRLSQGSYGYTF. The chain recombines TRBV5-5 with TRBJ1-2; D may be TRBD1 (5 bases). Germline V lookup: CDR1 SGHKS, CDR2 YYEKEE (reference sequence). CDR3 length equals 14 residues. V lost 5 bases to trimming and J lost 5 bases, with 16 bases between them.

This chain connects TRBV29-1 to TRBJ2-2; 7 nucleotides agree with TRBD1. The J segment lost 4 bases and the V segment lost 6 bases, leaving 5 bases of the junction unmatched. This CDR3 has 13 residues. Germline loops: CDR1 SQVTM, CDR2 ANQGSEA. CDR3 in amino acids: CSVGRGSTGELFF. The CDR3 region has the DNA TGCAGCGTCGGCAGGGGGAGCACCGGGGAGCTGTTTTTT.

The chain couples TRBV5-1 to TRBJ2-1; D unresolved. Germline CDR1 and CDR2: SGHRS and YFSETQ. Trimming removed 7 bases at V and 7 bases at J, with 15 bases between. The CDR3 totals 13 residues. The CDR3 reads CASESRVTNEQFF. DNA of the CDR3: TGCGCCAGCGAGTCTCGGGTCACTAATGAGCAGTTCTTC.

The chain uses TRBV6-5 and TRBJ1-2, with D possibly matching TRBD1 (6 bases). The CDR3 contains 14 residues. CDR1 is MNHEY, CDR2 SVGAGI, per germline. With 6 bases removed from V and 0 bases from J, the gap between germline ends came to 11 bases. CDR3 DNA: TGTGCCAGCAGGCCCGGGACAACTAACTATGGCTACACCTTC. Residues: CASRPGTTNYGYTF.

Details on this clone: The sample carries other DNA sequences with the same CDR3. The chain carries TRBV9 and TRBJ2-3; no clear D gene. CDR1 and CDR2 (germline): SGDLS, YYNGEE. Trimming pared 4 bases from V and 3 bases from J, leaving 3 bases between. The CDR3 covers 11 residues. This CDR3 reads CASSSTDTQYF. In nucleotides, the CDR3 is TGTGCCAGCAGCTCGACAGATACGCAGTATTTT. The complete variable domain, with remaining parts taken from reference TRBV9 and TRBJ2-3, reads DSGVTQTPKHLITATGQRVTLRCSPRSGDLSVYWYQQSLDQGLQFLIQYYNGEERAKGNILERFSAQQFPDLHSELNLSSLELGDSALYFCASSSTDTQYFGPGTRLTVL.

This rearrangement joins TRBV10-3 to TRBJ1-1; TRBD1 might be the D (5 bases). The germline CDR1 and CDR2 sequences are ENHRY and SYGVKD. The CDR3 is made up of 14 amino acids. Trimming removed 4 bases at V and 1 base at J, with 10 bases between. The CDR3 nucleotides are TGTGCCATCAGTGGACAGAACGAGAACACTGAAGCTTTCTTT. This sequence encodes CAISGQNENTEAFF.

The rearrangement joins TRBV6-6 to TRBJ2-5, with D perhaps matching TRBD1 (5 bases). The CDR3 extends over 14 amino acids. The V and J ends lost 3 bases and 6 bases respectively, with 14 bases between them. The germline V gene has CDR1 MNHNY and CDR2 SVGAGI (reference sequence). As DNA, the CDR3 is TGTGCCAGCAGTTATACGCAGGGTATTAAGACCCAGTACTTC. Amino acid sequence: CASSYTQGIKTQYF.

CDR3: CASSLTTGQGVTGELFF. CDR3 coding DNA: TGTGCCAGCAGCTTAACGACGGGACAGGGGGTCACCGGGGAGCTGTTTTTT. V gene TRBV7-3 combines with J gene TRBJ2-2, with 11 bases lining up with TRBD1. The CDR3 is made up of 17 amino acids. V lost 0 bases to trimming and J lost 4 bases; unmatched junction nucleotides: 4. The germline V gene has CDR1 SGHTA and CDR2 FQGTGA.

The chain links TRBV2 to TRBJ2-7, with D possibly TRBD2 on 7 matching bases. V was pared by 6 bases and J by 0 bases, with 18 bases between. The CDR3 is made up of 16 amino acids. Germline loops: CDR1 SNHLY, CDR2 FYNNEI. CDR3 sequence: CASSQRGGRASYEQYF. CDR3 in DNA: TGTGCCAGCAGCCAAAGGGGGGGGAGGGCCTCCTACGAGCAGTACTTC.

This clone appeared a single time. V and J are TRBV5-1 and TRBJ1-1; 12 nucleotides line up with TRBD1. The germline V gene encodes CDR1 SGHRS and CDR2 YFSETQ. The CDR3 consists of 16 residues. The ends lost 2 bases at V and 4 bases at J; junction bases unmatched: 6. The CDR3 region has the DNA TGCGCCAGCAGCTTATCCGGGACAGGGGGCTTCACTGAAGCTTTCTTT. It is translated as CASSLSGTGGFTEAFF.

This clone was recorded once. The V gene is TRBV4-1, the J gene TRBJ2-1; the D is unclear. V dropped 0 bases and J dropped 3 bases, with 9 bases sitting between them. Germline V gene sequence: CDR1 MGHRA, CDR2 YSYEKL. This CDR3 contains 15 residues. The CDR3 bases are TGCGCCAGCAGCCAAGAAGGAGTCGTCTACAATGAGCAGTTCTTC. It is translated as CASSQEGVVYNEQFF.

The chain links TRBV19 to TRBJ2-2; 7 bases are a match to TRBD2. The CDR3 has 16 amino acids. The J segment lost 6 bases and the V segment lost 7 bases, leaving 14 bases of the junction unmatched. Germline V gene lookup returns CDR1 LNHDA and CDR2 SQIVND (reference sequence). CDR3 amino acids: CASIRREGLFSGELFF. The CDR3 nucleotides are TGTGCCAGTATAAGGAGGGAGGGCCTATTCTCCGGGGAGCTGTTTTTT.